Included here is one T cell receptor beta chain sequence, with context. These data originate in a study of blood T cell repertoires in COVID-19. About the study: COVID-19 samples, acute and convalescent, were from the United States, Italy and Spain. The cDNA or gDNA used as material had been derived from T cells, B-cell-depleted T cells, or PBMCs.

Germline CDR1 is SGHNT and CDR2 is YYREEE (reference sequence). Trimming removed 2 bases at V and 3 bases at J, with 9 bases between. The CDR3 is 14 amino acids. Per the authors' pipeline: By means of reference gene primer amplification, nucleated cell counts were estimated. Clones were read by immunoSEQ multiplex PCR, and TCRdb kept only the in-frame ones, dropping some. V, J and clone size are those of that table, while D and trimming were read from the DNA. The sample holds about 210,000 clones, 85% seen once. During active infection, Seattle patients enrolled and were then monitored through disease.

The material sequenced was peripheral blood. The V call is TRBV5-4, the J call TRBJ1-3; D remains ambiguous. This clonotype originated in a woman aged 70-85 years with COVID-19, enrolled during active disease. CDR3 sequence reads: CASSLSGGGNTIYF. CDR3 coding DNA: TGTGCCAGCAGCTTATCCGGTGGTGGAAACACCATATATTTT.